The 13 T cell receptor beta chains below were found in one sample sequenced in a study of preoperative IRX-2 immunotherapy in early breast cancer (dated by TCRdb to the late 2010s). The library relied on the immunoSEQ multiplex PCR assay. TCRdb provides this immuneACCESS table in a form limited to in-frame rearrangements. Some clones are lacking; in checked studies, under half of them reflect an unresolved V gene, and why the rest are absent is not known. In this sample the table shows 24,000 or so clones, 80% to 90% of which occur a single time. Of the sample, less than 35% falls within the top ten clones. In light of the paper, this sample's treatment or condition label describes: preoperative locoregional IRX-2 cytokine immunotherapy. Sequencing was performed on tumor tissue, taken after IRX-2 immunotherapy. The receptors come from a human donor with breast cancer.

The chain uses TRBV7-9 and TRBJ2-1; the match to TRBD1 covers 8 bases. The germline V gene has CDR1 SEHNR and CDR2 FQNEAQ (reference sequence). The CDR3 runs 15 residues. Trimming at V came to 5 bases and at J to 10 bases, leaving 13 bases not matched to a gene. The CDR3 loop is CASSRPNDRGTEQFF. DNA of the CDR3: TGTGCCAGCAGCCGCCCTAACGACAGGGGTACGGAGCAGTTCTTC. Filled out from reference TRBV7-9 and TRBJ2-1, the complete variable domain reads DTGVSQNPRHKITKRGQNVTFRCDPISEHNRLYWYRQTLGQGPEFLTYFQNEAQLEKSRLLSDRFSAERPKGSFSTLEIQRTEQGDSAMYLCASSRPNDRGTEQFFGPGTRLTVL.

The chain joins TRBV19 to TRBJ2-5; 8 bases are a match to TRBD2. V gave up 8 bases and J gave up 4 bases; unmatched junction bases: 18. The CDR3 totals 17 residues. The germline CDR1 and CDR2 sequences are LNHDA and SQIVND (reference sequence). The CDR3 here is CASRGASGGPWGETQYF. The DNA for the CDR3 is TGTGCCAGTCGTGGGGCCAGCGGGGGCCCATGGGGAGAGACCCAGTACTTC.

The CDR3 DNA reads as TGTGCCAGCAGCCAAGATTTGGGACAGTACCAAGAGACCCAGTACTTC. Amino acids: CASSQDLGQYQETQYF. The chain employs TRBV4-2 and TRBJ2-5; 7 bases fit TRBD1. This CDR3 has 16 amino acids. V lost 0 bases, J lost 0 bases, and 4 bases stayed unmatched. Per the germline V gene, CDR1 is LGHNA and CDR2 is YNFKEQ.

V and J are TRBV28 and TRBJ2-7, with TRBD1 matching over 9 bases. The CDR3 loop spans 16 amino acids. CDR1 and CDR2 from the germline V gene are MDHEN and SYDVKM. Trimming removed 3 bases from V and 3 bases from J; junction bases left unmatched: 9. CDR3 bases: TGTGCCAGCAGTTTTCGGTTTGGGACAGGGAACTACGAGCAGTACTTC. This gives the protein CASSFRFGTGNYEQYF.

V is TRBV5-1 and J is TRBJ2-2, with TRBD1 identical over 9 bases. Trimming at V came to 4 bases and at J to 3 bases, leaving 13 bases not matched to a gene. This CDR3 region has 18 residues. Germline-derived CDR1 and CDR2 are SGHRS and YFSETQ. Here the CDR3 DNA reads TGCGCCAGCAGCCCGCGGACAGGGGACCCTTCCTACACCGGGGAGCTGTTTTTT. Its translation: CASSPRTGDPSYTGELFF.

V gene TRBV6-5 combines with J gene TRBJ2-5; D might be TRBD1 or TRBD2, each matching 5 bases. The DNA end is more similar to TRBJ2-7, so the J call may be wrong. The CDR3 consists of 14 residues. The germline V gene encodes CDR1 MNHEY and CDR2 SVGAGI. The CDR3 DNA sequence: TGTGCCAGCAGCCAGGACGGGACCCGGTACGAGCAGTACTTC. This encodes CASSQDGTRYEQYF.

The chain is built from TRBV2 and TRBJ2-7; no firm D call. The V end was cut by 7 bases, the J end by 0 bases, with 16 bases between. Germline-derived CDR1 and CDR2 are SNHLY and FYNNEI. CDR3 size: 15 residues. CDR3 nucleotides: TGTGCCAGCATCCCTAGAGGAAGGAGCTCCTACGAGCAGTACTTC. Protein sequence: CASIPRGRSSYEQYF. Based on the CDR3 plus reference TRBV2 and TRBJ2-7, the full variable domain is EPEVTQTPSHQVTQMGQEVILRCVPISNHLYFYWYRQILGQKVEFLVSFYNNEISEKSEIFDDQFSVERPDGSNFTLKIRSTKLEDSAMYFCASIPRGRSSYEQYFGPGTRLTVT.

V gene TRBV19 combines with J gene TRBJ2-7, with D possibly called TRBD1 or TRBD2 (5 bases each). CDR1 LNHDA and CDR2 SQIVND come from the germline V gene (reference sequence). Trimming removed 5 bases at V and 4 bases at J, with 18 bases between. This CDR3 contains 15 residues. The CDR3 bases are TGTGCCAGTAGTTCCGGGACCACAACGGTGTACGAGCAGTACTTC. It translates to CASSSGTTTVYEQYF.

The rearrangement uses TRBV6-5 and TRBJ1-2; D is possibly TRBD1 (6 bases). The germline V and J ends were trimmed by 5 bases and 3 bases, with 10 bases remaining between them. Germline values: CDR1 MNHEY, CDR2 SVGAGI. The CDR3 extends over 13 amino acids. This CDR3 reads CASSTDSYYGYTF. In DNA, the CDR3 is TGTGCCAGCAGTACGGACAGCTACTATGGCTACACCTTC.

In DNA, the CDR3 is TGTGCCAGCAGTGAATTCACAGCGAGCTATGGCTACACCTTC. Its translation is CASSEFTASYGYTF. This sequence joins TRBV2 and TRBJ1-2; unclear D gene. The V end lost 2 bases, the J end lost 4 bases, and 11 bases lay between the germline ends. Per the germline V gene, CDR1 is SNHLY and CDR2 is FYNNEI. The CDR3 runs to 14 residues.

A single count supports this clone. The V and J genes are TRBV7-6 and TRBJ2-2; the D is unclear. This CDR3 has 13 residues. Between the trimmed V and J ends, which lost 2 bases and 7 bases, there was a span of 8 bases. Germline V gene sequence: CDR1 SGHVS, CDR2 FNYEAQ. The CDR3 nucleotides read TGTGCCAGCAGCTTAAGCCCCCACGGGGAGCTGTTTTTT. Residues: CASSLSPHGELFF.

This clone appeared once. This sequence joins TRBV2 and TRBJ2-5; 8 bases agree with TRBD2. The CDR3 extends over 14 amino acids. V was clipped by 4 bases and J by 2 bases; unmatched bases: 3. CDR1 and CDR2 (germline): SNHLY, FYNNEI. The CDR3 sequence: CASSALAVQETQYF. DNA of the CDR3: TGTGCCAGCAGTGCACTAGCGGTTCAAGAGACCCAGTACTTC.

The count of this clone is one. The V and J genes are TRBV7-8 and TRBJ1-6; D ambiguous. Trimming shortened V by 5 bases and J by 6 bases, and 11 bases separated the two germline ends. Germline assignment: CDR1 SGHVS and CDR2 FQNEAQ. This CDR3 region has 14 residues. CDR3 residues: CASSHSQSNSPLHF. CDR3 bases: TGTGCCAGCAGCCATTCACAGTCTAATTCACCCCTCCACTTT.